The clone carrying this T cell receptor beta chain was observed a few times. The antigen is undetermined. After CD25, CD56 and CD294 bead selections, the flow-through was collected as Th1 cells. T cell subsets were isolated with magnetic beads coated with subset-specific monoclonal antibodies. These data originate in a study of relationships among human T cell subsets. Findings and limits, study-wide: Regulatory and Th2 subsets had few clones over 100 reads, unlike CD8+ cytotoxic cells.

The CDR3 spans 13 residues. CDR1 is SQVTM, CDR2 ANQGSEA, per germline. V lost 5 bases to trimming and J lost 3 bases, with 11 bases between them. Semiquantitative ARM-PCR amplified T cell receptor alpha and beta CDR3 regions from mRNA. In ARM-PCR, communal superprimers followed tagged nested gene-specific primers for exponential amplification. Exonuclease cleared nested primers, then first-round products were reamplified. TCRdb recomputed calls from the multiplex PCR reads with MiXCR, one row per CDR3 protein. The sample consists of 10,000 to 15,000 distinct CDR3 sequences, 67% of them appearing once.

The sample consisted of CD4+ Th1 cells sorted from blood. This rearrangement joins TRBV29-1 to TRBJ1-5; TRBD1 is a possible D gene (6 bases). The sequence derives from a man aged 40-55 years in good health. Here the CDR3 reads CSVRDNFNQPQHF. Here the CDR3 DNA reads TGCAGCGTTCGGGACAACTTCAATCAGCCCCAGCATTTT. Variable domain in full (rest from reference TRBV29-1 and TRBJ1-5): SAVISQKPSRDICQRGTSLTIQCQVDSQVTMMFWYRQQPGQSLTLIATANQGSEATYESGFVIDKFPISRPNLTFSTLTVSNMSPEDSSIYLCSVRDNFNQPQHFGDGTRLSIL.